This T cell receptor beta chain appears in the sequencing data of a study of shared clonotypes between healthy human individuals. Assay used: immunoSEQ multiplex PCR; TCRdb lists only in-frame clones, some missing. The sample lists about 660,000 clones, less than 85% occurring once. CDR3 length: 15 residues. Deletions cut 4 bases from V and 5 bases from J, with 18 bases between. Looked up from germline, CDR1 is ENHRY and CDR2 is SYGVKD. The chain joins TRBV10-3 to TRBJ2-7; D may be TRBD2 (7 bases). The material sequenced was memory CD4+ T cells sorted from blood. The subset: CD45RA-negative fraction. The TCR comes from a woman aged 30 to 39 in good health. The CDR3 nucleotides are TGTGCCATCAGTGGAGGGGGGGTACGGCCGGACGAGCAGTACTTC. This translates into CAISGGGVRPDEQYF.